This T cell receptor (beta chain) was sequenced during a study of CD8+ T cells in alopecia areata (dated by TCRdb to 2017 to 2018). Regarding the research as a whole: The treated patients, all with moderate-to-severe alopecia areata, were enrolled in an open-label pilot trial of oral tofacitinib given at 5 to 10 mg twice daily. TCRbeta CDR3 regions were amplified by immunoSEQ multiplex PCR using 35 Vbeta forward and 13 Jbeta reverse primers. For the treated patients, the SALT score, which quantifies what percentage of scalp surface area is affected, served as the measure of disease severity. Biopsies were taken from tofacitinib-treated patients at baseline and again at 4 and 24 weeks into treatment, and several of those patients also had a later scalp biopsy. To study T cell clonal expansion in alopecia areata, the researchers applied high-throughput TCRbeta sequencing to both the C3H/HeJ mouse model and human patients. Clonality in the scalp was compared among normal scalp (n=4), patchy alopecia areata scalp (n=8), and alopecia totalis/universalis scalp (n=8). Scalp tissue and sorted CD4+ and CD8+ peripheral blood T cells from patchy and totalis/universalis alopecia areata patients and from healthy controls were covered by human TCRbeta sequencing. Patients received tofacitinib for 6 to 18 months and were then followed off drug for 6 months to check for delayed response and recurrence. RNA was obtained with the PAXgene miRNA kit for fixed scalp, the miRNeasy kit for PBMCs, and the RNeasy kit for mouse skin.

Regarding this clone: Its antigen specificity is not known. Nothing much larger sits one base from this clone, and base qualities are not available.

This sample's time point label indicates: around 4 weeks on oral tofacitinib. This sample's treatment or condition label indicates: oral pan-JAK inhibitor, 5-10 mg twice daily. Lesional scalp punch biopsies and peripheral blood were collected from alopecia areata patients. PBMCs were isolated by density centrifugation and stained for CD3, CD4 and CD8, after which CD4+ and CD8+ T cells were sorted on a FACSAria. Preparation of the library involved the immunoSEQ multiplex PCR assay. RNA was extracted from all samples and reverse transcribed into cDNA, which served as template for TCR sequencing. First-strand cDNA was synthesized with SuperScript III using a 2:1 mix of oligo-dT and random hexamers. Amplification bias was assessed with a synthetic immune receptor repertoire, and residual bias was removed computationally. In the authors' own workflow: Raw reads were preprocessed to remove errors, and CDR3 was defined by IMGT conventions from the conserved cysteine to phenylalanine. Clonality was calculated as 1 minus Shannon entropy normalized by log2 of the number of productive unique TCRs. Whether each scalp clone was CD4 or CD8 was inferred by checking scalp TCRbeta sequences against the CD4 and CD8 repertoires from sorted blood. Imported from immuneACCESS, the table was reduced by TCRdb to in-frame sequences with V and J called. These copies leave out some clones; in studies compared against another copy, an unresolved V gene accounts for under half, and the cause of the remainder is not known. The V and J calls and clone size are taken from that table; D and trimming were inferred from the DNA. Across this sample there are 150,000 to 200,000 clones, with roughly two thirds seen only once. The top ten clonotypes cover around 0.9% of the sample.

The V and J ends are trimmed by 6 bases and 0 bases, leaving 15 bases between them. In the germline V gene, CDR1 corresponds to ENHRY and CDR2 to SYGVKD. Including cysteine and phenylalanine, the CDR3 has 15 amino acids. The DNA shown is the 45-base CDR3, in frame from base 1. Overall study outcomes, separate from this receptor: Tofacitinib significantly decreased scalp clonality and the number of expanded CD8+ clones among the top 100 scalp clones. Compared with normal scalp, lesional scalp, particularly in alopecia totalis/universalis, had higher clonality and more expanded CD8+ clones, which suggests antigenic drive. Unlike mouse skin, which is dominated by gammadelta T cells, normal human skin has resident alphabeta T cells that are also sequenced, and this complicates analysis of the scalp TCR repertoire. TCR sequences shared between patients were less clear than in mice, possibly partly because of HLA diversity in the patient population. Because the treated cohort was small and had only one nonresponder, larger studies are needed to examine links between baseline CD8+ expansion and response. Many expanded lesional clones were found to persist in scalp and blood during tofacitinib treatment, and relapse after treatment cessation may be partly explained by this persistence.

This TCR derives from a human donor with alopecia areata. The chain is made from TRBV10-3 and TRBJ2-7; possibly the D gene is TRBD2, per 6 matching bases. Sequenced material: CD4+ T cells sorted from blood, taken at week 4, from a patient treated with tofacitinib. The CDR3 loop reads CAIRGGGGSSYEQYF. The nucleotide sequence reads TGTGCCATCAGGGGGGGTGGAGGGAGCTCCTACGAGCAGTACTTC.